These 22 T cell receptor beta chains originate from one sample sequenced in a study of CD8 T cells in Susac syndrome. The RNA, about 0.5 to 1 ug, was put through reverse transcription using random hexamers. Each CDR3 protein gets one entry after TCRdb re-called the immunoSEQ multiplex PCR reads with MiXCR. The sample has approximately 120,000 distinct CDR3 sequences, 90% to 95% seen once. Sample: CD4+ T cells from PBMCs. These receptors all stem from a human donor in good health.

The genes are TRBV20-1 and TRBJ1-2, with a weak D call TRBD1 (5 bases). CDR1 is DFQATT, CDR2 SNEGSKA, per germline (reference sequence). V lost 3 bases and J lost 0, with 11 bases in between. This CDR3 is 14 amino acids long. The CDR3 region has the DNA TGCAGTGCTAGGCCCGGGACGTCTAACTATGGCTACACCTTC. Its protein product is CSARPGTSNYGYTF.

The V call is TRBV12-3 or TRBV12-4, the J call TRBJ1-4, with D possibly TRBD1 on 5 matching bases. The CDR3 is 15 amino acids. Trimming cost V 5 bases and J 0 bases, with 10 bases left between them. The CDR3 bases are TGTGCCAGCAGTAATACAGGCTCAACTAATGAAAAACTGTTTTTT. Encoded protein: CASSNTGSTNEKLFF.

The CDR3 is CASSPNPEWAGELFF. CDR3 in DNA: TGCGCCAGCAGCCCAAATCCGGAGTGGGCCGGGGAGCTGTTTTTT. This chain joins TRBV5-1 and TRBJ2-2; D call uncertain. Between the trimmed V and J ends, which lost 4 bases and 6 bases, there was a span of 16 bases. There are 15 residues in the CDR3. The germline V gene encodes CDR1 SGHRS and CDR2 YFSETQ.

This rearrangement joins TRBV20-1 to TRBJ1-1, with a possible D match to TRBD1 (5 bases). Germline values: CDR1 DFQATT, CDR2 SNEGSKA (reference sequence). The ends were cut back, 6 bases at V and 0 bases at J, with 17 bases in the middle. This CDR3 contains 15 residues. CDR3 sequence (DNA): TGCAGTGCCCCCCCGGCAGGGATCATGAACACTGAAGCTTTCTTT. Encoded protein: CSAPPAGIMNTEAFF.

The chain is built from TRBV25-1 and TRBJ1-5; TRBD1 aligns across 10 bases. V was pared by 6 bases and J by 7 bases, with 6 bases of the junction left unmatched. The germline gives CDR1 MGHDK, CDR2 SYGVNS. CDR3 length: 14 residues. This CDR3 reads CASSDRTGGQPQHF. The DNA for the CDR3 is TGTGCCAGCAGCGACAGGACAGGGGGGCAGCCCCAGCATTTT.

The J gene is TRBJ1-2, the V gene TRBV6-2 or TRBV6-3; 7 bases line up with TRBD1. The CDR3 is 16 amino acids. Germline V gene sequence: CDR1 MNHEY, CDR2 SVGEGT. The V segment lost 0 bases and the J segment 0 bases; nucleotides outside the gene matches: 4. DNA of the CDR3: TGTGCCAGCAGTTACTCGAGGGGACAGACTAACTATGGCTACACCTTC. This codes for CASSYSRGQTNYGYTF.

This sequence joins TRBV4-1 and TRBJ2-1; no clear D gene. V was clipped by 1 base and J by 10 bases, with 14 bases between them. The CDR3 consists of 14 residues. Per the germline V gene, CDR1 is MGHRA and CDR2 is YSYEKL. CDR3 nucleotides: TGCGCCAGCAGCCAAGTTGTTGCGGTTGGGGAGCAGTTCTTC. Protein product: CASSQVVAVGEQFF.

The genes are TRBV7-8 and TRBJ2-5; D uncertain. Germline V gene sequence: CDR1 SGHVS, CDR2 FQNEAQ. Trimming stripped 4 bases from V and 4 bases from J, with 13 bases between. CDR3 length: 14 amino acids. The CDR3 DNA is TGTGCCAGCAGCTCAGCTAGGGATGCAGAGACCCAGTACTTC. Its protein product is CASSSARDAETQYF.

V and J are TRBV20-1 and TRBJ1-1; no clear D. Germline loops: CDR1 DFQATT, CDR2 SNEGSKA (reference sequence). Trimming cost V 6 bases and J 4 bases, with 15 bases left between them. This CDR3 spans 13 amino acids. In DNA form, the CDR3 reads TGCAGTGCCCTAAGGGCCGCAGCCACTGAAGCTTTCTTT. The encoded protein is CSALRAAATEAFF.

This rearrangement joins TRBV20-1 to TRBJ2-1; 8 bases map to TRBD2. Germline CDR1 DFQATT, CDR2 SNEGSKA (reference sequence). This CDR3 is 13 amino acids long. V lost 8 bases to trimming and J lost 7 bases; unmatched junction nucleotides: 10. CDR3: CSPQAGVRNEQFF. CDR3 nucleotides: TGCAGTCCTCAAGCGGGAGTCAGGAATGAGCAGTTCTTC.

The chain combines TRBV20-1 with TRBJ1-4, with TRBD1 identical over 7 bases. The junction had 8 bases not matched to a gene; V was cut back by 0 bases and J by 7 bases. The CDR3 has 15 residues. Looked up from germline, CDR1 is DFQATT and CDR2 is SNEGSKA (reference sequence). DNA for the CDR3: TGCAGTGCTAGAGATCGAACAGGGGCGGGTGAAAAACTGTTTTTT. Protein sequence: CSARDRTGAGEKLFF.

The CDR3 reads CASSLEPTGEQFF. Written as DNA, the CDR3 is TGTGCCAGCAGCTTAGAGCCGACAGGGGAGCAGTTCTTC. The V and J genes are TRBV11-2 and TRBJ2-1, with 7 bases that match TRBD1. Germline assignment: CDR1 SGHAT and CDR2 FQNNGV. V trimming: 0 bases; J trimming: 10 bases; junction bases outside the gene matches: 3. The CDR3 extends over 13 amino acids.

This chain links TRBV6-2 or TRBV6-3 with TRBJ1-5; D is unresolved. The length of the CDR3 is 15 residues. The ends were cut back, 2 bases at V and 0 bases at J, with 8 bases in the middle. Looked up from germline, CDR1 is MNHEY and CDR2 is SVGEGT. The CDR3 here is CASSYEGLSNQPQHF. In DNA, the CDR3 is TGTGCCAGCAGTTACGAAGGGCTTAGCAATCAGCCCCAGCATTTT.

J is TRBJ1-2 and V is TRBV6-2 or TRBV6-3; the match to TRBD1 covers 11 bases. Germline V gene data show CDR1 as MNHEY and CDR2 as SVGEGT. Germline trimming cut 10 bases from V and 8 bases from J; bases unmatched to any gene: 6. CDR3 length: 12 amino acids. The CDR3 protein is CAIMDRGLGYTF. CDR3 bases: TGTGCCATTATGGACAGGGGGCTCGGCTACACCTTC.

The chain carries TRBV7-2 and TRBJ2-5, with TRBD2 matching over 10 bases. The CDR3 has 17 amino acids. With 1 base clipped from V and 2 bases from J, the junction kept 7 bases outside the gene matches. From germline, CDR1 is SGHTA and CDR2 FQGNSA. The CDR3 protein is CASSLGLAGRIQETQYF. The CDR3 bases are TGTGCCAGCAGCTTAGGACTAGCGGGCCGGATACAAGAGACCCAGTACTTC. Using reference TRBV7-2 and TRBJ2-5 for the parts outside the CDR3, the full variable domain is GAGVSQSPSNKVTEKGKDVELRCDPISGHTALYWYRQSLGQGLEFLIYFQGNSAPDKSGLPSDRFSAERTGGSVSTLTIQRTQQEDSAVYLCASSLGLAGRIQETQYFGPGTRLLVL.

This sequence joins TRBV5-6 and TRBJ2-2, with D possibly TRBD1 on 6 matching bases. Germline assignment: CDR1 SGHDT and CDR2 YYEEEE. V was clipped by 4 bases and J by 7 bases, with 14 bases between them. CDR3 size: 14 residues. CDR3 loop: CASSRAGVSGELFF. The CDR3 DNA is TGTGCCAGCAGCCGAGCAGGGGTTAGCGGGGAGCTGTTTTTT.

The chain joins TRBV5-1 to TRBJ2-1, with 7 bases aligning to TRBD1. The germline gives CDR1 SGHRS, CDR2 YFSETQ. The junction had 6 bases not matched to a gene; V was cut back by 3 bases and J by 6 bases. This CDR3 spans 14 amino acids. The CDR3 DNA follows: TGCGCCAGCAGCTGGGCTGACAGGGCCAATGAGCAGTTCTTC. It specifies CASSWADRANEQFF.

The chain recombines TRBV19 with TRBJ2-7; TRBD2 matches at 8 bases. The CDR3 runs to 15 residues. J gave up 7 bases and V 9 bases, and 17 bases lay outside the gene matches. The germline V gene has CDR1 LNHDA and CDR2 SQIVND (reference sequence). CDR3 sequence reads: CASQEMGTSPSEQYF. CDR3 DNA: TGTGCCAGCCAAGAGATGGGGACTAGTCCCTCAGAGCAGTACTTC. The full variable domain, with the rest looked up from reference TRBV19 and TRBJ2-7, is DGGITQSPKYLFRKEGQNVTLSCEQNLNHDAMYWYRQDPGQGLRLIYYSQIVNDFQKGDIAEGYSVSREKKESFPLTVTSAQKNPTAFYLCASQEMGTSPSEQYFGPGTRLTVT.

The chain carries TRBV5-6 and TRBJ2-5, with D tentatively TRBD1 (6 bases). The CDR3 sequence is 13 residues long. Germline V lookup: CDR1 SGHDT, CDR2 YYEEEE. V gave up 6 bases and J gave up 1 base, with 10 bases separating them. The CDR3: CASNIQGQETQYF. The CDR3 DNA sequence: TGTGCCAGCAATATACAGGGCCAAGAGACCCAGTACTTC.

The chain is built from TRBV5-6 and TRBJ2-7, with D possibly matching TRBD1 (6 bases). V was clipped by 2 bases and J by 2 bases, with 14 bases between them. The length of the CDR3 is 15 residues. CDR1 and CDR2 (germline): SGHDT, YYEEEE. CDR3 coding DNA: TGTGCCAGCAGCTTTCCCAGGGGAGAACCCTACGAGCAGTACTTC. It translates to CASSFPRGEPYEQYF.

The rearrangement links TRBV18 to TRBJ1-3, with D possibly TRBD1 on 6 matching bases. Trimming cost V 8 bases and J 4 bases, with 6 bases left between them. Germline V gene lookup returns CDR1 KGHSH and CDR2 LQKENI. This CDR3 comprises 11 residues. Here the CDR3 DNA reads TGTGCCAGCGGGACAGGAAACACCATATATTTT. Encoded protein: CASGTGNTIYF.

The chain has TRBV5-1 and TRBJ2-2; a possible D gene is TRBD2 (6 bases). V lost 4 bases to trimming and J lost 3 bases, with 19 bases between them. The CDR3 totals 17 residues. Germline V gives CDR1 SGHRS, CDR2 YFSETQ. The CDR3 is CASSPGADGGDTGELFF. In nucleotides, the CDR3 is TGCGCCAGCAGCCCGGGAGCGGACGGGGGTGACACCGGGGAGCTGTTTTTT.